These 19 T cell receptor beta chains were sequenced from one sample in a study of cytomegalovirus exposure and HLA in healthy donors. The PCR ran on 60 Vbeta and 13 Jbeta primers. The assay was immunoSEQ multiplex PCR, and TCRdb's table has in-frame clones only and misses some. The repertoire holds approximately 140,000 clones, with approximately 80% as singletons. The sample taken for sequencing was PBMCs. Receptors were obtained from a man between 18 and 35 years old in good health and CMV-seronegative.

The gene calls are TRBV7-2 and TRBJ2-7, with 8 nucleotides matching TRBD2. This CDR3 contains 14 residues. CDR1 is SGHTA, CDR2 FQGNSA, per germline. The trim removed 5 bases at V and 3 bases at J, leaving 6 bases unmatched. CDR3 protein: CASSPEAGGYEQYF. CDR3 in DNA: TGTGCCAGCAGCCCCGAGGCGGGGGGCTACGAGCAGTACTTC.

V and J are TRBV5-1 and TRBJ2-5, with D tentatively TRBD1 (5 bases). V was trimmed by 2 bases and J by 1 base, leaving 12 bases between them. Per the germline V gene, CDR1 is SGHRS and CDR2 is YFSETQ. CDR3 length equals 15 residues. As DNA, the CDR3 is TGCGCCAGCAGCTTCGACGCTAGGGGCCAAGAGACCCAGTACTTC. Translating gives CASSFDARGQETQYF.

The V and J genes are TRBV7-3 and TRBJ1-1, with TRBD1 matching over 8 bases. Germline V gives CDR1 SGHTA, CDR2 FQGTGA. The trim removed 6 bases at V and 5 bases at J, leaving 5 bases unmatched. The CDR3 is 13 amino acids. The CDR3: CASSSGGVTEAFF. Written as DNA, the CDR3 is TGTGCCAGCAGTTCAGGGGGCGTTACTGAAGCTTTCTTT.

The chain combines TRBV7-2 with TRBJ2-7; the match to TRBD1 covers 8 bases. Germline assignment: CDR1 SGHTA and CDR2 FQGNSA. The CDR3 has 17 residues. V shed 3 bases, J shed 6 bases, and the junction held 16 bases outside the gene matches. The CDR3 sequence is CASSFDRVNRDRSEQYF. The CDR3 nucleotides are TGTGCCAGCAGCTTCGATAGGGTAAACCGGGACAGGAGCGAGCAGTACTTC.

V gene TRBV11-2 combines with J gene TRBJ2-7; 10 nucleotides match TRBD1. The CDR3 covers 17 residues. V was pared by 2 bases and J by 3 bases, with 10 bases of the junction left unmatched. Germline-derived CDR1 and CDR2 are SGHAT and FQNNGV. The CDR3 DNA reads TGTGCCAGCAGCTTACGAACGGGACAGGGGTTTTTCTACGAGCAGTACTTC. Translating it yields CASSLRTGQGFFYEQYF.

The chain links TRBV6-5 to TRBJ2-1; 7 bases map to TRBD2. V was clipped by 4 bases and J by 2 bases; unmatched bases: 5. The CDR3 runs 15 residues. The germline V gene encodes CDR1 MNHEY and CDR2 SVGAGI. CDR3 amino acids: CASSLIRGAYNEQFF. CDR3 bases: TGTGCCAGCAGTTTAATACGGGGGGCCTACAATGAGCAGTTCTTC.

This rearrangement joins TRBV7-2 to TRBJ2-5; D is perhaps TRBD1 (5 bases). Trimming took off 5 bases at V and 4 bases at J, with 14 bases between the two ends. The length of the CDR3 is 14 residues. Germline loops: CDR1 SGHTA, CDR2 FQGNSA. This CDR3 is CASSPGHGAETQYF. CDR3 DNA: TGTGCCAGCAGCCCGGGCCATGGGGCAGAGACCCAGTACTTC.

The chain recombines TRBV27 with TRBJ2-1, with TRBD1 matching over 11 bases. Per germline, CDR1 MNHEY and CDR2 SMNVEV (reference sequence). J was trimmed by 2 bases and V by 6 bases; bases with no gene match: 12. The CDR3 is 18 residues long. The CDR3 region has the DNA TGTGCCAGCAGCAAGGGACAGGGGGATGGAGGAGCCTACAATGAGCAGTTCTTC. Residues: CASSKGQGDGGAYNEQFF.

V is TRBV18 and J is TRBJ2-7; maybe TRBD1 (5 bases). Per germline, CDR1 KGHSH and CDR2 LQKENI. This CDR3 has 14 residues. The ends were cut back, 6 bases at V and 2 bases at J, with 14 bases in the middle. The CDR3 DNA is TGTGCCAGCTCTTCGGACAATGATCCCTACGAGCAGTACTTC. Protein product: CASSSDNDPYEQYF.

The rearrangement uses TRBV6-6 and TRBJ1-1; possibly TRBD1 for D (6 bases). Trimming took 6 bases from V and 8 from J, leaving 19 bases between them. The CDR3 contains 14 residues. Per the germline V gene, CDR1 is MNHNY and CDR2 is SVGAGI (reference sequence). CDR3 in DNA: TGTGCCAGCAGATTGACAGGCCTCACTGAGGAAGCTTTCTTT. This gives the protein CASRLTGLTEEAFF.

This chain connects TRBV7-6 to TRBJ1-6; D perhaps matches TRBD1 (5 bases). This CDR3 comprises 15 residues. Germline V CDR1 and CDR2: SGHVS, FNYEAQ. V lost 5 bases to trimming and J lost 0 bases, with 8 bases between them. This CDR3 is CASSQDSSYNSPLHF. CDR3 nucleotides: TGTGCCAGCAGCCAAGACAGCTCCTATAATTCACCCCTCCACTTT.

The genes are TRBV2 and TRBJ2-1, with TRBD1 identical over 8 bases. The J segment lost 7 bases and the V segment lost 10 bases, leaving 9 bases of the junction unmatched. Germline loops: CDR1 SNHLY, CDR2 FYNNEI. The length of the CDR3 is 13 residues. The CDR3 DNA is TGTGCCACCACCGGACAGGGTGTAAATGAGCAGTTCTTC. It specifies CATTGQGVNEQFF.

The chain couples TRBV29-1 to TRBJ1-2, with D possibly matching TRBD1 (5 bases). Germline loops: CDR1 SQVTM, CDR2 ANQGSEA. V was cut by 7 bases and J by 0 bases, with 9 bases left in between. This CDR3 region has 12 residues. This chain's CDR3 is CSADRANYGYTF. In DNA form, the CDR3 reads TGCAGCGCCGACAGAGCTAACTATGGCTACACCTTC.

This clone was counted a few times. This chain links TRBV15 with TRBJ2-5; the D is unclear. V was pared by 0 bases and J by 2 bases, with 10 bases between. The CDR3 loop spans 15 amino acids. Germline CDR1 LNHNV, CDR2 YYDKDF (reference sequence). The CDR3 loop reads CATSRDGGGQETQYF. Written as DNA, the CDR3 is TGTGCCACCAGCAGAGATGGCGGCGGACAAGAGACCCAGTACTTC.

The chain couples TRBV30 to TRBJ2-7; 9 bases map to TRBD1. CDR3 length: 15 residues. Germline values: CDR1 GTSNPN, CDR2 SVGIG (reference sequence). V lost 0 bases to trimming and J lost 6 bases; unmatched junction nucleotides: 9. This CDR3 is CAWSVVLTGGAEQYF. The CDR3 bases are TGTGCCTGGAGTGTTGTTTTAACAGGGGGCGCCGAGCAGTACTTC.

The chain combines TRBV19 with TRBJ1-2; weak D call: TRBD1 (5 bases). Germline V CDR1 and CDR2: LNHDA, SQIVND (reference sequence). V was shortened by 6 bases and J by 8 bases, with 13 bases between the two germline ends. The CDR3 consists of 12 residues. CDR3 residues: CASSTGNRGYTF. CDR3 sequence (DNA): TGTGCCAGTAGCACAGGTAACAGAGGCTACACCTTC.

This clone came up once. The chain combines TRBV6-5 with TRBJ2-3, with 7 nucleotides matching TRBD2. CDR3 length: 15 residues. V gave up 6 bases and J gave up 10 bases; unmatched junction bases: 16. CDR1 is MNHEY, CDR2 SVGAGI, per germline. The CDR3 region has the DNA TGTGCCAGCAGCCCCCCGGGGCGGGGGTCCGGAGCGCAGTATTTT. This gives the protein CASSPPGRGSGAQYF.

The J gene is TRBJ2-1, the V gene TRBV11-2, with 9 bases aligning to TRBD2. From germline, CDR1 is SGHAT and CDR2 FQNNGV. Trimming at V came to 2 bases and at J to 4 bases, leaving 6 bases not matched to a gene. This CDR3 spans 16 amino acids. Here the CDR3 DNA reads TGTGCCAGCAGCTTACGTCCTAGCGGGATTTACAATGAGCAGTTCTTC. Protein sequence: CASSLRPSGIYNEQFF.

The chain carries TRBV4-1 and TRBJ2-1; the D gene is possibly TRBD1 (5 bases). From germline, CDR1 is MGHRA and CDR2 YSYEKL. V shed 1 base and J shed 8 bases, with 9 bases lying between them. The CDR3 has 13 amino acids. CDR3 sequence (DNA): TGCGCCAGCAGCCAAGTTTGGGGCGATGAGCAGTTCTTC. Its protein is CASSQVWGDEQFF.